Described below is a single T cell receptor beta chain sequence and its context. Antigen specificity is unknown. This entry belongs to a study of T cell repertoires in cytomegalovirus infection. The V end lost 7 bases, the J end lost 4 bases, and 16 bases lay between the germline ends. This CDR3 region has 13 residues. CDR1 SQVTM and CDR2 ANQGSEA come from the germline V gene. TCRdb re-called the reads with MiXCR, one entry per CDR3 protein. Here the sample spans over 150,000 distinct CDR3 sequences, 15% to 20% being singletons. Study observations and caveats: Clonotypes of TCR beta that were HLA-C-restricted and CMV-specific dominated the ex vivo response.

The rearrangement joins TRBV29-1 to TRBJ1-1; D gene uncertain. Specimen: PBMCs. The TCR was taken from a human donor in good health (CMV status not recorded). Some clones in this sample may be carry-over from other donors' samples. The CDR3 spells CSALPGEATEAFF. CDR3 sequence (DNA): TGCAGCGCTCTCCCCGGGGAGGCCACTGAAGCTTTCTTT. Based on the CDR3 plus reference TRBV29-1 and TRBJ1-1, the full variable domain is SAVISQKPSRDICQRGTSLTIQCQVDSQVTMMFWYRQQPGQSLTLIATANQGSEATYESGFVIDKFPISRPNLTFSTLTVSNMSPEDSSIYLCSALPGEATEAFFGQGTRLTVV.